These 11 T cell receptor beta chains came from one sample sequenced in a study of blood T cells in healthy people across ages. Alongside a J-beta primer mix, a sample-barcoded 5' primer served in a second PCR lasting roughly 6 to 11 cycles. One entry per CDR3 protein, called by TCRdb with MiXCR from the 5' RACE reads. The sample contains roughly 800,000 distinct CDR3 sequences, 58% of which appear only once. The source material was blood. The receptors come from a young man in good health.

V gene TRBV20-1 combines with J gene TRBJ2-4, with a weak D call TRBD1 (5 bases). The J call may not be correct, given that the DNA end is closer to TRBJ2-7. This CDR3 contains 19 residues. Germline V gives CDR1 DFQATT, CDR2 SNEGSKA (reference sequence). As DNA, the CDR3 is TGCAGTGCTAAAAACCTATACAGGAGCCTCCAATCGGGTCGTTACGAGCAGTACTTC. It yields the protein CSAKNLYRSLQSGRYEQYF.

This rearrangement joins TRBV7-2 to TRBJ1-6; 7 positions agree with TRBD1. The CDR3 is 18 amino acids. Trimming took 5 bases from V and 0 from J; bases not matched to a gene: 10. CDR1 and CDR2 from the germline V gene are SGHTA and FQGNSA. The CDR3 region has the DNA TGTGCCAGCAGCAACCTCCCAGGGGGGGTCTCCTATAATTCACCCCTCCACTTT. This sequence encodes CASSNLPGGVSYNSPLHF.

The CDR3 DNA is TGTGCCAGCAGTTACAGCCAAGAGACCCAGTTCTTC. Its translation is CASSYSQETQFF. The gene calls are TRBV6-6 and TRBJ2-1; D remains unclear. Between the trimmed V and J ends, which lost 2 bases and 13 bases, there was a span of 12 bases. Per the germline V gene, CDR1 is MNHNY and CDR2 is SVGAGI (reference sequence). The CDR3 is made up of 12 amino acids.

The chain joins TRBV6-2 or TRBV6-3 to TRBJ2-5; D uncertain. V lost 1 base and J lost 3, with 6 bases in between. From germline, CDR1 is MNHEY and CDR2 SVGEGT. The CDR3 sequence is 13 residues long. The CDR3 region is CASSYLDKETQYF. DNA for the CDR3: TGTGCCAGCAGTTACTTAGACAAAGAGACCCAGTACTTC.

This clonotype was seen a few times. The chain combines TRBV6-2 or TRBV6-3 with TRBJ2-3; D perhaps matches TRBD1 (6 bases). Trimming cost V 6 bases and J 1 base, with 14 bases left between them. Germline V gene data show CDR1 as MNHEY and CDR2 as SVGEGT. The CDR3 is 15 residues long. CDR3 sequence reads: CASSGDKLRTDTQYF. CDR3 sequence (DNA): TGTGCCAGCAGCGGGGACAAACTTCGCACAGATACGCAGTATTTT.

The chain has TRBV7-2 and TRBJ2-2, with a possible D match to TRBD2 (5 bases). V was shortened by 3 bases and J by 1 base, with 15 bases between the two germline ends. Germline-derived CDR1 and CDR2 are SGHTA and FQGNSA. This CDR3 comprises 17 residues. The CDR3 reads CASSLARHRGNTGELFF. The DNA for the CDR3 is TGTGCCAGCAGCTTGGCCCGCCACCGGGGGAACACCGGGGAGCTGTTTTTT.

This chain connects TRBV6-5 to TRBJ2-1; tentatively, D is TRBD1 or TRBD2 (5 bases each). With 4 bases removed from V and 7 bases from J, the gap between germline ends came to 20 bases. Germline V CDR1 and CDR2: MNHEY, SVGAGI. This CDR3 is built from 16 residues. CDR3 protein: CASSSGAPVNPNEQFF. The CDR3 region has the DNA TGTGCCAGCAGTTCCGGGGCCCCCGTGAACCCGAATGAGCAGTTCTTC.

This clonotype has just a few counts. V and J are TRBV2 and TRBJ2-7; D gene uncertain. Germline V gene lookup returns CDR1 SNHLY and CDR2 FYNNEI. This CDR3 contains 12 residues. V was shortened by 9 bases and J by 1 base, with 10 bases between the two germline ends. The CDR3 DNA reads TGTGCCAGTCAAGGGTATTCCTACGAGCAGTACTTC. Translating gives CASQGYSYEQYF. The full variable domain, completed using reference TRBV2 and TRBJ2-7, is EPEVTQTPSHQVTQMGQEVILRCVPISNHLYFYWYRQILGQKVEFLVSFYNNEISEKSEIFDDQFSVERPDGSNFTLKIRSTKLEDSAMYFCASQGYSYEQYFGPGTRLTVT.

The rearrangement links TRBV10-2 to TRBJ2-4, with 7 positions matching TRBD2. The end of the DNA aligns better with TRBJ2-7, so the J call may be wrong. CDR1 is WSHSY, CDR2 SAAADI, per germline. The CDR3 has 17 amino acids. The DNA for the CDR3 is TGCGCCAGCAGTGAAGTAAGCGGGAAAACCTCGTTTTACGAGCAGTACTTC. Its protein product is CASSEVSGKTSFYEQYF.

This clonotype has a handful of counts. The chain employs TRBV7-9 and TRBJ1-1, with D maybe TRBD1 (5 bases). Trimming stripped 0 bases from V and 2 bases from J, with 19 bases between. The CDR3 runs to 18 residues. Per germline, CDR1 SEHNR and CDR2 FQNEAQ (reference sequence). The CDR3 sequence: CASSLATKEGIANTEAFF. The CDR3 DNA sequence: TGTGCCAGCAGCTTAGCGACCAAAGAGGGGATTGCAAACACTGAAGCTTTCTTT.

CDR3 amino acids: CASSLGGLGFLNSPLHF. CDR3 bases: TGTGCCAGCAGCTTAGGGGGTCTAGGTTTTCTCAATTCACCCCTCCACTTT. The chain combines TRBV7-9 with TRBJ1-6; no clear D gene. This CDR3 has 17 residues. V lost 1 base and J lost 7, with 17 bases in between. In germline, CDR1 is SEHNR, CDR2 FQNEAQ (reference sequence).